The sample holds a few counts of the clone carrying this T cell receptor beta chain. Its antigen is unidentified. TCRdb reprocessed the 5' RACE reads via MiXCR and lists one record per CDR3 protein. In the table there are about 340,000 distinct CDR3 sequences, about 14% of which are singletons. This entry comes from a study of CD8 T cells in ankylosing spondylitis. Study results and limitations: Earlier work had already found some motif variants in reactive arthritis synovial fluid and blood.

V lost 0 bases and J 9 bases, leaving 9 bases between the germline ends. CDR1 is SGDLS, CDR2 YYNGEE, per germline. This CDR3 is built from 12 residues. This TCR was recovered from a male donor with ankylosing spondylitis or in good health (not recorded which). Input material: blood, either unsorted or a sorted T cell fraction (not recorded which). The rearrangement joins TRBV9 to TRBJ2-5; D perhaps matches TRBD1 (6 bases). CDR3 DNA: TGTGCCAGCAGCGTAGAAGGGGGACCCCAGTACTTC. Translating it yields CASSVEGGPQYF.